This is a list of T cell receptor beta chains from one sample in a study of OX40 agonist ivuxolimab in advanced cancers. Produced via immunoSEQ multiplex PCR; TCRdb's table is partial and in-frame only. The sample records some 21,000 clones, roughly four fifths being singletons. This material consisted of CD4+ or CD8+ T cells sorted from blood, taken in a trial of the OX40 agonist ivuxolimab. The receptors were sampled from an adult with an advanced solid tumor such as melanoma, head and neck, liver or kidney cancer. CDR3s include the opening cysteine and the closing phenylalanine or tryptophan. The order of the fields is V gene, J gene, D gene, CDR3 length, clone size, CDR3 DNA, CDR3 protein. The D gene is left open where the match is weak. Size is stated for part of the rows, as once, few or many counts, or as a class when the clone is expanded.

TRBV27	TRBJ2-2	-	15	-	TGTGCCAGCAGACAGGGTACCCGGGTTGGCGGGGAGCTGTTTTTT	CASRQGTRVGGELFF
TRBV10-3	TRBJ2-7	-	11	-	TGTGCCATTGGACAAAACGCGGAGCAGTACTTC	CAIGQNAEQYF
TRBV20-1	TRBJ1-2	-	11	-	TGCAGTGCTTCCGATCGGAGTGGCTACACCTTC	CSASDRSGYTF
TRBV28	TRBJ2-1	TRBD1	13	-	TGTGCCAGCAGTTTAGGGACAGGGGATGAGCAGTTCTTC	CASSLGTGDEQFF
TRBV5-1	TRBJ1-5	-	14	-	TGCGCCAGCAGCTTGGATGGGGGGAATCAGCCCCAGCATTTT	CASSLDGGNQPQHF
TRBV27	TRBJ2-1	TRBD2	15	-	TGTGCCAGCAGTTATAGACTAGCGGACTACAATGAGCAGTTCTTC	CASSYRLADYNEQFF
TRBV27	TRBJ1-2	-	13	-	TGTGCCAGCAGCCTGGAGGGGGGGGCTGGCTACACCTTC	CASSLEGGAGYTF
TRBV7-8	TRBJ2-1	-	16	-	TGTGCCAGCAGCTTAGCGACTACCGAAGCCTACAATGAGCAGTTCTTC	CASSLATTEAYNEQFF
TRBV15	TRBJ2-1	-	15	-	TGTGCCACCAGCATCCGTATAGCGGAGTACAATGAGCAGTTCTTC	CATSIRIAEYNEQFF
TRBV7-6	TRBJ1-3	-	17	-	TGTGCCAGCAGCCCGTCGGGGCAGGACGGCTCTGGAAACACCATATATTTT	CASSPSGQDGSGNTIYF
TRBV10-2	TRBJ2-1	-	14	-	TGCGCCAGCAGGGATCCGGGACACCCAAATGAGCAGTTCTTC	CASRDPGHPNEQFF
TRBV11-2	TRBJ2-3	-	13	-	TGTGCCAGCAGCTCAATCACTATAGATACGCAGTATTTT	CASSSITIDTQYF
TRBV27	TRBJ2-7	-	15	-	TGTGCCAGCAGTCTGGGCGGTTCTGGGGGCGAGGAGCAGTACTTC	CASSLGGSGGEEQYF
TRBV7-6	TRBJ2-7	TRBD1	14	-	TGTGCCAGCAGCTTCGGGACAGGGCCTTACGAGCAGTACTTC	CASSFGTGPYEQYF
TRBV27	TRBJ2-7	-	13	-	TGTGCCAGCAGTTTCGGGCAGGGTGGCGAGCAGTACTTC	CASSFGQGGEQYF
TRBV29-1	TRBJ2-7	-	17	-	TGCAGCGTTGAAAGTGCCGGGAAAATCCCCGGCCGCTACGAGCAGTACTTC	CSVESAGKIPGRYEQYF
TRBV10-3	TRBJ2-7	TRBD1	14	-	TGTGCCATCAGTGATCAGGGGGCCCTCTACGAGCAGTACTTC	CAISDQGALYEQYF
TRBV28	TRBJ2-7	-	15	once	TGTGCCAGCAGTTCCTGGGGGGAGCAGGTATACGAGCAGTACTTC	CASSSWGEQVYEQYF
TRBV15	TRBJ2-1	TRBD2	15	-	TGTGCCACCAGCAGAGAGGGACTAGCGGGGAATGAGCAGTTCTTC	CATSREGLAGNEQFF
TRBV9	TRBJ2-7	TRBD1	14	-	TGTGCCAGCAGCCAGACAGGGGGCTTTTACGAGCAGTACTTC	CASSQTGGFYEQYF
TRBV4-1	TRBJ1-1	-	15	-	TGCGCCAGCAGCCAAGATCTGAGAGGGATCACTGAAGCTTTCTTT	CASSQDLRGITEAFF
TRBV11-3	TRBJ2-5	TRBD2	16	-	TGTGCCAGCAGCTCGAGAGGACTAGCGGAAAAAGAGACCCAGTACTTC	CASSSRGLAEKETQYF
TRBV6-5	TRBJ2-2	-	13	-	TGTGCCAGCAGTAGCCTCGGGACCGGGGAGCTGTTTTTT	CASSSLGTGELFF
TRBV11-3	TRBJ1-1	-	13	few	TGTGCCAGCAGCTTGGGTACCCTATATGAAGCTTTCTTT	CASSLGTLYEAFF
TRBV7-6	TRBJ2-2	TRBD2	17	-	TGTGCCAGCAGCACCGGGACTAGCGGGAAGGGAACCGGGGAGCTGTTTTTT	CASSTGTSGKGTGELFF
TRBV4-1	TRBJ2-1	TRBD2	17	once	TGCGCCAGCAGCCGAAGCGTACTAGCGGGCGCCAACAATGAGCAGTTCTTC	CASSRSVLAGANNEQFF
TRBV7-8	TRBJ2-5	TRBD2	19	medium-sized	TGTGCCAGCAGCCCCAGCCTGGGACTAGCGGGAGTAGGGGAGGAGACCCAGTACTTC	CASSPSLGLAGVGEETQYF
TRBV5-5	TRBJ2-1	TRBD2	15	-	TGTGCCAGCAGCATAAGCGGGAGCTCCTACAATGAGCAGTTCTTC	CASSISGSSYNEQFF
TRBV27	TRBJ1-3	-	15	-	TGTGCCAGCAGTTTATCTCGAGCCCGTGGAAACACCATATATTTT	CASSLSRARGNTIYF
TRBV27	TRBJ1-1	TRBD1	15	-	TGTGCCAGCAGGCGGGACAGGGGGGTGAACACTGAAGCTTTCTTT	CASRRDRGVNTEAFF
TRBV9	TRBJ2-3	TRBD2	16	-	TGTGCCAGCACGGGACTAGCGGGAGGAAGGCGGAATACGCAGTATTTT	CASTGLAGGRRNTQYF
TRBV11-2	TRBJ2-5	-	12	-	TGTGCCAGCAGCTTAACCCTGGAGACCCAGTACTTC	CASSLTLETQYF
TRBV15	TRBJ2-5	TRBD2	16	once	TGTGCCACCGCCGCTCGCGCGGGAGGGCCGGGTGAGACCCAGTACTTC	CATAARAGGPGETQYF
TRBV4-1	TRBJ2-3	-	15	-	TGCGCCAGCAGCCAAGTTCTTGCCCCCACAGATACGCAGTATTTT	CASSQVLAPTDTQYF
TRBV28	TRBJ2-1	-	13	once	TGTGCCAGCAGTTTAGGGCCATACAATGAGCAGTTCTTC	CASSLGPYNEQFF
TRBV6-6	TRBJ1-2	-	13	-	TGTGCCAGCTCAAACTTAAAGGTTTCTGGCTACACCTTC	CASSNLKVSGYTF
TRBV19	TRBJ2-1	-	14	-	TGTGCCAGTAGTATTAGTCTAGCCGCCAATGAGCAGTTCTTC	CASSISLAANEQFF
TRBV7-9	TRBJ2-7	TRBD2	14	-	TGTGCCAGCAGCCGACTAGCGGGAGGAAACGAGCAGTACTTC	CASSRLAGGNEQYF
TRBV2	TRBJ2-2	TRBD2	16	-	TGTGCCAGTCTTCCCCCGGGACTAGGGGAGGCCGGGGAGCTGTTTTTT	CASLPPGLGEAGELFF
TRBV14	TRBJ2-2	-	12	few	TGTGCCAGCAGCCAAGTCCCCGGGGAGCTGTTTTTT	CASSQVPGELFF
TRBV19	TRBJ2-7	TRBD1	14	few	TGTGCCAGTAGTCCCGGGACAGGGGGCTACGAGCAGTACTTC	CASSPGTGGYEQYF
TRBV19	TRBJ1-5	-	12	-	TGTGCCAGACACAGCCTCAATCAGCCCCAGCATTTT	CARHSLNQPQHF
TRBV15	TRBJ2-1	TRBD2	15	-	TGTGCCACCAGCAGGGGTGGGAGGGCCCGGAATGAGCAGTTCTTC	CATSRGGRARNEQFF
TRBV21-1	TRBJ2-2	-	14	-	TGTGCCAGCAGCAAGGACCTAGGGACCGGGGAGCTGTTTTTT	CASSKDLGTGELFF
TRBV5-1	TRBJ2-5	-	12	-	TGCGCCAGCAGCTTGGAGTACGGGGGCGAGTACTTC	CASSLEYGGEYF
TRBV6-4	TRBJ2-7	-	17	-	TGTGCCAGCAGTGACTCCTCGGGGCCCCTTACAACCTACGAGCAGTACTTC	CASSDSSGPLTTYEQYF
TRBV9	TRBJ2-5	TRBD1	15	-	TGTGCCAGCAGCGTCTGGGACAGGACAAGGGAGACCCAGTACTTC	CASSVWDRTRETQYF
TRBV4-1	TRBJ2-5	-	16	-	TGCGCCAGCAGCCAAGAGTACAGGGGAGGGGAAGAGACCCAGTACTTC	CASSQEYRGGEETQYF
TRBV7-9	TRBJ2-7	TRBD2	17	-	TGTGCCAGCAGCTTAGAAGGACTAGCGGGACCGAACTACGAGCAGTACTTC	CASSLEGLAGPNYEQYF
TRBV18	TRBJ2-5	-	14	-	TGTGCCAGCTCACCACAGAATGAGGTAGAGACCCAGTACTTC	CASSPQNEVETQYF
TRBV14	TRBJ2-1	TRBD2	14	-	TGTGCCAGCAGCCAAGGGGACTACGCCAATGAGCAGTTCTTC	CASSQGDYANEQFF
TRBV7-3	TRBJ2-2	-	12	-	TGTGCCAGCAGCCCCGGCCCCGGGGAGCTGTTTTTT	CASSPGPGELFF
TRBV7-9	TRBJ2-3	-	12	-	TGTGCCAGCAGCTCCTCCAGGGATACGCAGTATTTT	CASSSSRDTQYF
TRBV6-1	TRBJ2-7	TRBD2	15	-	TGTGCCAGCAGTGGGGAACTAGCGGGAGGCAACGAGCAGTACTTC	CASSGELAGGNEQYF
TRBV25-1	TRBJ2-5	-	12	-	TGTGCCAGCAGTCCGGAGAAAGAGACCCAGTACTTC	CASSPEKETQYF
TRBV11-3	TRBJ2-1	TRBD1	16	-	TGTGCCAGCAGCTCACTGGGGGGACAGGGGGTTCGTGAGCAGTTCTTC	CASSSLGGQGVREQFF
TRBV19	TRBJ2-2	TRBD1	15	-	TGTGCCAGTAGTAGACAGGGGGCAGGGACCGGGGAGCTGTTTTTT	CASSRQGAGTGELFF
TRBV5-1	TRBJ1-2	TRBD1	18	-	TGCGCCAGCAGCTTGGCCCTCGGGCAGGGGGCAGGGAACTATGGCTACACCTTC	CASSLALGQGAGNYGYTF